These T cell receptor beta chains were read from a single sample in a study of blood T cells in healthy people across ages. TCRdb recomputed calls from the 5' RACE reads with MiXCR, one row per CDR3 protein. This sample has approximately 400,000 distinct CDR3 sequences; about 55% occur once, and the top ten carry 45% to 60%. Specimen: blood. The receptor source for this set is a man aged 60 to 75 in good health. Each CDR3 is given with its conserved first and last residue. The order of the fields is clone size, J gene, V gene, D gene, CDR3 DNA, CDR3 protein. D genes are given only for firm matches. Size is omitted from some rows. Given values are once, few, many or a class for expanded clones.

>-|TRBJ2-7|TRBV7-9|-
TGTGCCAGCAGCTCCCGGGACATCCTACACGAGCAGTACTTC
CASSSRDILHEQYF
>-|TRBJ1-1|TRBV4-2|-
TGTGCCAGCAGCCCCCAGGGGACGGCGAACACTGAAGCTTTCTTT
CASSPQGTANTEAFF
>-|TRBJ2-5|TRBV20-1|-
TGCAGTGCTAGCCAGGAGAGGGAGACCCAGTACTTC
CSASQERETQYF
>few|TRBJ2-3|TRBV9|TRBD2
TGTGCCAGCTCCACGGGACTAGCGGCAGATACGCAGTATTTT
CASSTGLAADTQYF
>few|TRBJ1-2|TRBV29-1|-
TGCAGCGTTGAAACCCCGCGAGGAGCGATCGCTTATGGCTACACCTTC
CSVETPRGAIAYGYTF
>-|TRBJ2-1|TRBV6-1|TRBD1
TGTGCCAGCAGTCTCGACAGGGTGAGTGGCGATGAGCAGTTCTTC
CASSLDRVSGDEQFF
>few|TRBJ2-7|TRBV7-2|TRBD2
TGTGCCAGCAGCTTAGCACTAGCGGGGTTCAATGAGCAGTACTTC
CASSLALAGFNEQYF
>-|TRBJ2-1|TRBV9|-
TGTGCCAGCAGCGTAGCGGGGGGCAGGGTAGATGAGCAGTTCTTC
CASSVAGGRVDEQFF
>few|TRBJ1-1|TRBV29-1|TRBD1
TGCAGCGTTGAAGACCCGACAGGGGCTTTCTTT
CSVEDPTGAFF
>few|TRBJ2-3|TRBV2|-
TGTGCCAGCAGTGGGGGCCTTCTGGGAGGCACAGATACGCAGTATTTT
CASSGGLLGGTDTQYF
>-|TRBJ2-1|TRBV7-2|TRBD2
TGTGCCAGCAGCCCTATTAGCGGGAGTTTTATCGACAATGAGCAGTTCTTC
CASSPISGSFIDNEQFF
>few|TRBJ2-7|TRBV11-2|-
TGTGCCAGCAGCCCCTTCGCGGGGGCCCGCTACGAGCAGTACTTC
CASSPFAGARYEQYF
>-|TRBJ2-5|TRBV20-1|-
TGCAGTGCTCGACGGCCAGGATCGGACGAGCGGTACTTC
CSARRPGSDERYF
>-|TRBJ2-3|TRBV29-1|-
TGCGGCGTTGGTCCTGGAGTTAGCACAGATACGCAGTATTTT
CGVGPGVSTDTQYF
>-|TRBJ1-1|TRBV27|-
TGTGCCACCCGAGGGGGAGGAATGACCAACACTGAAGCTTTCTTT
CATRGGGMTNTEAFF
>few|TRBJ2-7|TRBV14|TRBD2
TGTGCCAGCAGCCAAGCTCGTCGCGGGGGGGCCTACGAGCAGTACTTC
CASSQARRGGAYEQYF
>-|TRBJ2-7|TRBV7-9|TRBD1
TGTGCCAGCAGCCGACGACAGGGGGGGAGTTACGAGCAGTACTTC
CASSRRQGGSYEQYF
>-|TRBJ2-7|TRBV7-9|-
TGTGCCAGCAGCAGCGGACGGGACCGCCCCCTGTACAATGAGCAGTACTTC
CASSSGRDRPLYNEQYF
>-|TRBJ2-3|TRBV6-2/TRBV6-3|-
TGTGCCAGCAGTGACTACTCTGTAGATACGCAGTATTTT
CASSDYSVDTQYF
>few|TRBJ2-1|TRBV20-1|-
TGCAGTGCTAGAGATCTTCGCCATAACAATGAGCAGTTCTTC
CSARDLRHNNEQFF
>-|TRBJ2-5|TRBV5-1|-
TGCGCCAGCAGCAATGTGGAGACCCAGTACTTC
CASSNVETQYF
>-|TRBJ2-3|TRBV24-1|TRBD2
TGTGCCACCAGTGATCTCCGACCGACTAGCGGGAGGGCCGTCGGGACGCAGTATTTT
CATSDLRPTSGRAVGTQYF
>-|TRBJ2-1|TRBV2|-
TGTGCCAGCGAAAGGGGGAAGGTAGAGACCCAGTTCTTC
CASERGKVETQFF
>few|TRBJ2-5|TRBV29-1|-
TGCAGCGTTAAGGCCAGAGCGGGACAGGAGGAGACCCAGTACTTC
CSVKARAGQEETQYF
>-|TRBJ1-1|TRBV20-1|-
TGCAGTGCTAGTGGGGTTCGGAAGAACACTGAAGCTTTCTTT
CSASGVRKNTEAFF
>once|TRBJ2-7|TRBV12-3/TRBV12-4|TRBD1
TGTGCCAGCAGTTCTGGGACAGGGGATCGCTACGAGCAGTACTTC
CASSSGTGDRYEQYF
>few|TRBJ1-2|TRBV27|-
TGTGCCAGCAGTTTAAAAGGGGGACTTTTCTATGGCTACACCTTC
CASSLKGGLFYGYTF
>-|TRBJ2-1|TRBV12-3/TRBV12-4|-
TGTGCCAGCGTGAATGCGGACAGCTCCTACAATGAGCAGTTCTTC
CASVNADSSYNEQFF
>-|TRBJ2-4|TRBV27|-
TGTGCCACCCCTCAGGCTCTATTAGCCAAAAACATTCAGTACTTC
CATPQALLAKNIQYF
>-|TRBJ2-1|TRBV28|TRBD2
TGTGCCAGCAGTCGAGACAGCGGGAGTTTCTCCTACAATGAGCAGTTCTTC
CASSRDSGSFSYNEQFF
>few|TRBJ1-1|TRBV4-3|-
TGCGCCAGCAGCCAAGTCGCCACAGGTTTAAACACTGAAGCTTTCTTT
CASSQVATGLNTEAFF
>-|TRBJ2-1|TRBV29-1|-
TGCAGCGTGGAAACGAACAGGTCCTACAATGAGCAGTTCTTC
CSVETNRSYNEQFF
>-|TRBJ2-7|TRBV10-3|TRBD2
TGTGCCATCAAACTCGCGGGGGGGAACTACGAGCAGTACTTC
CAIKLAGGNYEQYF
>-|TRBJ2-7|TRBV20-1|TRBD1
TGCAGTGTTGATCGCCGGGACAGGCCTACCTACGAGCAGTACTTC
CSVDRRDRPTYEQYF
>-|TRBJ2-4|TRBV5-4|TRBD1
TGTGCCAGCTCCCGGACAGGGGCCAAAAACATTCAGTACTTC
CASSRTGAKNIQYF
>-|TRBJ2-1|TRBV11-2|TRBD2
TGTGCCAGCAGCCCGGCCCACGGGACTAGTAGTTCCAATGAGCAGTTCTTC
CASSPAHGTSSSNEQFF
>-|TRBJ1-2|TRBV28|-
TGTGCCAGCAGTACAGACAACTATGGCTACACCTTC
CASSTDNYGYTF
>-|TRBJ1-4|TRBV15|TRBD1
TGTGCCACCAGCAGAGGACAGGGGGGAGGTAATGAAAAACTGTTTTTT
CATSRGQGGGNEKLFF
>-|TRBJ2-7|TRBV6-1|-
TGTGCCAGCAGGGCAGGGCAAGGGTTCCCCTACGAGCAGTACTTC
CASRAGQGFPYEQYF
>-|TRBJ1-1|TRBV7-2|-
TGTGCCAGCAGCTTACGGGCAGGGTCCGAGAACACTGAAGCTTTCTTT
CASSLRAGSENTEAFF
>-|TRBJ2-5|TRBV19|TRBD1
TGTGCCAGTAGTCCGAGGACAGGGGAGGTACGAGAGACCCAGTACTTC
CASSPRTGEVRETQYF
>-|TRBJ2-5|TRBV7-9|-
TGTGCCAGCAGCATATGGGTTCGGGGCCAAGAGACCCAGTACTTC
CASSIWVRGQETQYF
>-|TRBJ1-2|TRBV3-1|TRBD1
TGTACCAGCAGCCAATCCTGGGACAGGGGGGACTATGGCTACACCTTC
CTSSQSWDRGDYGYTF
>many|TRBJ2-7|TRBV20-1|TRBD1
TGCAGTGCTAGAAGACAGGGGGCTATGAGGTACGAGCAGTACTTC
CSARRQGAMRYEQYF
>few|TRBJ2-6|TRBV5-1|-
TGCGCCAGCAGCCTAGGACAGTCTTCTGGGGCCAACGTCCTGACTTTC
CASSLGQSSGANVLTF
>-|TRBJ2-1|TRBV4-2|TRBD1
TGTGCCAGCAGCCCCTGGACAGGGGGCCACAATGAGCAGTTCTTC
CASSPWTGGHNEQFF
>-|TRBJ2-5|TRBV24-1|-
TGTGCCACCAGTGATAAAATAGGAGAGACCCAGTACTTC
CATSDKIGETQYF
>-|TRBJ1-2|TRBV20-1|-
TGCAGTGCTAGAGTCCCACTTGGGGCAGGTACTCTCTATGGCTACACCTTC
CSARVPLGAGTLYGYTF
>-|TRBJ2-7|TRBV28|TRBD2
TGTGCCAGCAGTTTTAGCGGGAGTAAAGACGAGCAGTACTTC
CASSFSGSKDEQYF
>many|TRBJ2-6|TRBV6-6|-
TGTGCCAGTCGAAGGGTAGAAAACTCTGGGGCCAACGTCCTGACTTTC
CASRRVENSGANVLTF
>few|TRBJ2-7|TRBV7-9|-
TGTGCCAGCAGCCAGCTTAAGTCCAGGGATTTTAGCGAGCAGTACTTC
CASSQLKSRDFSEQYF
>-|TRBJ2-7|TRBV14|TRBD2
TGTGCCAGCAGCCAAGATAGTCGACTAGCAAGCTACGAGCAGTACTTC
CASSQDSRLASYEQYF